The next 23 T cell receptor beta chains were all read from a single sample in a study of T cells in Graves' hyperthyroidism and ophthalmopathy. What was amplified from RNA transcripts were TCR beta CDR3 regions. During a first-round RT-PCR of the TCR CDR3, the HTBI primer set was used. TCRdb re-analysed the multiplex PCR reads in MiXCR, keeping a single row per CDR3 protein. Of around 180,000 distinct CDR3 sequences in the sample, 15% to 20% were seen once. The sequenced material came from blood. Receptors originate from a woman aged 50 to 60 with Graves' hyperthyroidism.

This clonotype occurred many times. V is TRBV7-2 and J is TRBJ2-1, with D tentatively TRBD1 (5 bases). Per germline, CDR1 SGHTA and CDR2 FQGNSA. V was clipped by 0 bases and J by 8 bases, with 11 bases between them. CDR3 length: 14 residues. The CDR3 DNA is TGTGCCAGCAGCTTAGCGGGAAGGGGCGATGAGCAGTTCTTC. Protein product: CASSLAGRGDEQFF.

At least ten counts were recorded for this clonotype. The chain is built from TRBV7-3 and TRBJ1-2; a possible D gene is TRBD1 (5 bases). The germline V gene has CDR1 SGHTA and CDR2 FQGTGA. The CDR3 runs to 15 residues. Trimming took 8 bases from V and 7 from J, leaving 23 bases between them. CDR3: CASAPGPISSGGYTF. CDR3 DNA: TGTGCCAGCGCACCGGGACCCATATCGTCAGGTGGCTACACCTTC.

There are a few counts of this clonotype. The rearrangement joins TRBV28 to TRBJ1-5; a weak D match, TRBD1 (5 bases). Trimming took off 0 bases at V and 0 bases at J, with 6 bases between the two ends. This CDR3 has 15 residues. Germline V gene lookup returns CDR1 MDHEN and CDR2 SYDVKM. CDR3 sequence: CASSLWTDSNQPQHF. The DNA for the CDR3 is TGTGCCAGCAGTTTATGGACAGATAGCAATCAGCCCCAGCATTTT. The entire variable domain, with the rest obtained from reference TRBV28 and TRBJ1-5, is as follows: DVKVTQSSRYLVKRTGEKVFLECVQDMDHENMFWYRQDPGLGLRLIYFSYDVKMKEKGDIPEGYSVSREKKERFSLILESASTNQTSMYLCASSLWTDSNQPQHFGDGTRLSIL.

This clonotype appeared a few times. The CDR3 sequence: CASIKGPGTGGSEAFF. The CDR3 region has the DNA TGTGCCAGTATAAAAGGCCCAGGGACAGGGGGAAGTGAAGCTTTCTTT. The chain uses TRBV19 and TRBJ1-1, with TRBD1 identical over 11 bases. The CDR3 covers 16 residues. Losses at the gene ends were 7 bases for V and 7 bases for J; bases not matched to a gene: 14. Germline values: CDR1 LNHDA, CDR2 SQIVND (reference sequence).

This clonotype was observed many times. CDR3 in amino acids: CASSIYAIGEVTEAFF. The CDR3 DNA reads TGTGCCAGTAGTATCTACGCGATAGGGGAAGTTACTGAAGCTTTCTTT. The chain has TRBV19 and TRBJ1-1, with a weak D call TRBD1 (5 bases). Per germline, CDR1 LNHDA and CDR2 SQIVND (reference sequence). Deletions cut 3 bases from V and 5 bases from J, with 19 bases between. The CDR3 contains 16 residues.

This clonotype was counted ten times or more. The chain recombines TRBV6-1 with TRBJ1-5; the D is unclear. Germline-derived CDR1 and CDR2 are MNHNS and SASEGT. With 2 bases removed from V and 3 bases from J, the gap between germline ends came to 14 bases. This CDR3 has 16 amino acids. The CDR3 bases are TGTGCCAGCAGTGAACGGACCTCCGGTTTCAATCAGCCCCAGCATTTT. Amino acids: CASSERTSGFNQPQHF.

This clonotype was observed at least ten times. The chain links TRBV7-3 to TRBJ1-1, with TRBD1 as a possible D gene (5 bases). The germline V gene has CDR1 SGHTA and CDR2 FQGTGA. Trimming cost V 0 bases and J 4 bases, with 9 bases left between them. The CDR3 runs 14 residues. CDR3 nucleotide sequence: TGTGCCAGCAGCTTAACAGGGGTTGGCACTGAAGCTTTCTTT. Amino acids: CASSLTGVGTEAFF. Supplemented by reference TRBV7-3 and TRBJ1-1, the full variable domain reads GAGVSQTPSNKVTEKGKYVELRCDPISGHTALYWYRQSLGQGPEFLIYFQGTGAADDSGLPNDRFFAVRPEGSVSTLKIQRTERGDSAVYLCASSLTGVGTEAFFGQGTRLTVV.

About this clonotype itself: A much larger clone differs from this one at a single base, so this may be a read error. This chain's CDR3 is CDSSEARDYNEQFF. In nucleotides, the CDR3 is TGTGACAGCAGTGAAGCGAGGGACTACAATGAGCAGTTCTTC. This sequence joins TRBV2 and TRBJ2-1; weak D call: TRBD2 (5 bases). This CDR3 contains 14 residues. The V gene's germline CDR1 is SNHLY and CDR2 FYNNEI.

This clonotype was seen repeatedly, ten times or more. The chain uses TRBV5-4 and TRBJ1-1; 10 bases map to TRBD1. In germline, CDR1 is SGHNT, CDR2 YYREEE (reference sequence). This CDR3 comprises 15 residues. The V and J ends lost 3 bases and 11 bases, in that order; junction bases with no gene match: 13. CDR3 protein: CASSSVSGQGIKAFF. CDR3 nucleotides: TGTGCCAGCAGCTCCGTCTCGGGACAGGGGATAAAGGCTTTCTTT. Full variable domain (remainder filled in from reference TRBV5-4 and TRBJ1-1): ETGVTQSPTHLIKTRGQQVTLRCSSQSGHNTVSWYQQALGQGPQFIFQYYREEENGRGNFPPRFSGLQFPNYSSELNVNALELDDSALYLCASSSVSGQGIKAFFGQGTRLTVV.

The chain couples TRBV7-9 to TRBJ2-7; TRBD1 aligns across 12 bases. This CDR3 is built from 14 residues. CDR1 SEHNR and CDR2 FQNEAQ come from the germline V gene (reference sequence). J was trimmed by 7 bases and V by 7 bases; bases with no gene match: 8. The CDR3 sequence: CASNPRDRGLEQYF. As DNA, the CDR3 is TGTGCCAGCAACCCCCGGGACAGGGGGCTTGAGCAGTACTTC.

This clonotype has ten or more counts. The chain uses TRBV19 and TRBJ1-5; D not certain. The V and J ends lost 2 bases and 7 bases respectively, with 6 bases between them. Germline loops: CDR1 LNHDA, CDR2 SQIVND (reference sequence). The CDR3 loop spans 12 amino acids. For the CDR3, the DNA is TGTGCCAGTAGTATACGGCAACAGCCCCAGCATTTT. Protein sequence: CASSIRQQPQHF.

This clonotype appeared many times. This rearrangement joins TRBV6-5 to TRBJ2-2; no clear D. V shed 2 bases and J shed 5 bases, with 9 bases lying between them. CDR3 length: 14 amino acids. Germline CDR1 reads MNHEY; CDR2 reads SVGAGI. CDR3 region: CASSYGSATGELFF. The CDR3 DNA reads TGTGCCAGCAGTTACGGGTCCGCAACCGGGGAGCTGTTTTTT.

This clonotype was counted many times. The V call is TRBV6-1, the J call TRBJ2-7; TRBD2 agrees at 8 bases. There are 17 residues in the CDR3. The V segment lost 6 bases and the J segment 0 bases; nucleotides outside the gene matches: 13. Germline V CDR1 and CDR2: MNHNS, SASEGT. DNA of the CDR3: TGTGCCAGCAGCCCGCCGTGGGGCGCGGGGGGCTCCTACGAGCAGTACTTC. As protein: CASSPPWGAGGSYEQYF.

This clonotype was seen repeatedly, ten times or more. The gene calls are TRBV7-2 and TRBJ1-2; no reliable D call. The CDR3 is made up of 12 amino acids. V lost 1 base to trimming and J lost 7 bases, with 7 bases between them. CDR1 and CDR2 (germline): SGHTA, FQGNSA. The CDR3 sequence: CASSLVNGGYTF. The CDR3 DNA reads as TGTGCCAGCAGCTTAGTGAATGGTGGCTACACCTTC.

This clonotype has ten or more counts. This chain uses TRBV19 with TRBJ1-1; tentatively, D is TRBD1 (6 bases). Trimming left V 6 bases short and J 3 bases short, with 14 bases between. From germline, CDR1 is LNHDA and CDR2 SQIVND (reference sequence). This CDR3 spans 14 amino acids. The CDR3: CASRRYRDDTEAFF. The DNA of the CDR3 is TGTGCCAGTAGGCGTTACAGGGACGACACTGAAGCTTTCTTT.

The CDR3 region has the DNA TGTGCCAGCTCACTACACAGCGGCGGGGAGCTGTTTTTT. This translates into CASSLHSGGELFF. The chain joins TRBV18 to TRBJ2-2; possibly TRBD2 for D (5 bases). The CDR3 is made up of 13 amino acids. V was shortened by 4 bases and J by 7 bases, with 10 bases between the two germline ends. Germline V lookup: CDR1 KGHSH, CDR2 LQKENI.

This clonotype was counted ten times or more. The rearrangement links TRBV7-2 to TRBJ1-2; D remains ambiguous. The length of the CDR3 is 13 residues. Germline V lookup: CDR1 SGHTA, CDR2 FQGNSA. V lost 5 bases to trimming and J lost 7 bases, with 14 bases between them. This CDR3 reads CASSLSRIGGYTF. In DNA form, the CDR3 reads TGTGCCAGCAGCCTCTCCAGGATCGGTGGCTACACCTTC.

This clonotype came up many times. The chain employs TRBV11-2 and TRBJ1-5, with D perhaps TRBD1 (5 bases). With 2 bases removed from V and 6 bases from J, the gap between germline ends came to 8 bases. Per germline, CDR1 SGHAT and CDR2 FQNNGV. This CDR3 is 13 amino acids long. The CDR3: CASSLSGIQPQHF. CDR3 nucleotide sequence: TGTGCCAGCAGCTTATCAGGGATTCAGCCCCAGCATTTT.

This clonotype was detected ten times or more. The chain is built from TRBV7-9 and TRBJ1-5; no definite D call. Looked up from germline, CDR1 is SEHNR and CDR2 is FQNEAQ (reference sequence). There are 14 residues in the CDR3. With 1 base removed from V and 3 bases from J, the gap between germline ends came to 7 bases. The CDR3 nucleotides read TGTGCCAGCAGCTTAGGGTCTGTCAATCAGCCCCAGCATTTT. It is translated as CASSLGSVNQPQHF.

This clonotype was seen repeatedly, ten times or more. The chain uses TRBV20-1 and TRBJ1-6, with D unclear. The CDR3 is 13 residues long. The V end lost 6 bases, the J end lost 10 bases, and 16 bases lay between the germline ends. Germline V gives CDR1 DFQATT, CDR2 SNEGSKA (reference sequence). The CDR3 DNA reads TGCAGTGCCGTTCGAGACCCTGGATCACCCCTCCACTTT. It translates to CSAVRDPGSPLHF.

The genes are TRBV4-1 and TRBJ2-5; D is uncertain. Trimming removed 0 bases from V and 5 bases from J, with 13 bases in between. This CDR3 comprises 15 residues. CDR1 is MGHRA and CDR2 is YSYEKL in the germline V gene. CDR3 bases: TGCGCCAGCAGCCAAGATGGTAGGGTGGGGGAGACCCAGTACTTC. Protein sequence: CASSQDGRVGETQYF.

The rearrangement links TRBV27 to TRBJ1-5; 7 positions agree with TRBD1. Germline V gene data show CDR1 as MNHEY and CDR2 as SMNVEV (reference sequence). Losses at the gene ends were 0 bases for V and 6 bases for J; bases not matched to a gene: 8. This CDR3 contains 16 residues. The CDR3 reads CASSLSQQGRGQPQHF. The CDR3 nucleotides are TGTGCCAGCAGTTTATCCCAACAGGGGAGGGGTCAGCCCCAGCATTTT.

The sample holds many counts of this clonotype. This chain joins TRBV5-6 and TRBJ2-3; either TRBD1 or TRBD2 may fit D (6 bases each). Germline V gene sequence: CDR1 SGHDT, CDR2 YYEEEE. Trimming left V 0 bases short and J 6 bases short, with 14 bases between. The CDR3 spans 15 residues. CDR3: CASSLERGLGDTQYF. The CDR3 region has the DNA TGTGCCAGCAGCTTGGAACGGGGGCTCGGGGATACGCAGTATTTT.